The TCR beta chain under discussion was sequenced for a study of OX40 agonist ivuxolimab in advanced cancers. Germline CDR1 MNHNS, CDR2 SASEGT. CDR3 size: 14 residues. V was cut by 5 bases and J by 2 bases, with 13 bases left in between. Clones were sequenced by immunoSEQ multiplex PCR, and TCRdb holds only the in-frame ones, with some missing. The table has tens of thousands of clones, roughly 92% seen once. The origin of this receptor is an adult with an advanced solid tumor such as melanoma, head and neck, liver or kidney cancer. The V and J genes are TRBV6-1 and TRBJ2-7; D gene uncertain. The material sequenced was CD4+ or CD8+ T cells sorted from blood, taken in a trial of the OX40 agonist ivuxolimab. The CDR3 here is CASSIQVNTYEQYF. The CDR3 DNA reads TGTGCCAGCAGTATTCAGGTGAACACCTACGAGCAGTACTTC.